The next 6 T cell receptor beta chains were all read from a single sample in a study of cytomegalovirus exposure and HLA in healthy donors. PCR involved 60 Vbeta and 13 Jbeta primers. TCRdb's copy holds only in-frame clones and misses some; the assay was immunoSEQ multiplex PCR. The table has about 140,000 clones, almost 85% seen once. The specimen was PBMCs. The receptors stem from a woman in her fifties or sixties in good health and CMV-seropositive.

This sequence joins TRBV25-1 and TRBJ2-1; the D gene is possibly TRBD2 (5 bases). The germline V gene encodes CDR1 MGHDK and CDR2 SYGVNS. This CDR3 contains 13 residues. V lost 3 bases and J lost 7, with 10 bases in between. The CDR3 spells CASSDWGVNEQFF. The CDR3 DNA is TGTGCCAGCAGTGATTGGGGAGTTAATGAGCAGTTCTTC.

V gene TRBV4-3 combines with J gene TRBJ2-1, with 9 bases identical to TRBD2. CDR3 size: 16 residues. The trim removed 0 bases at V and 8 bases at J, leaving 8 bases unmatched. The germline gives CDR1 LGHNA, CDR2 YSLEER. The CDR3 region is CASSQDRTSAFYEQFF. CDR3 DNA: TGCGCCAGCAGCCAAGATCGGACTAGCGCGTTCTATGAGCAGTTCTTC.

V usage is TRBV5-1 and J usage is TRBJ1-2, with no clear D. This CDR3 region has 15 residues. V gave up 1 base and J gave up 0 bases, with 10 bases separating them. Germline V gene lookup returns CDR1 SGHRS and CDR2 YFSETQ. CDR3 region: CASSLTADTNYGYTF. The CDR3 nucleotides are TGCGCCAGCAGCTTGACAGCCGACACTAACTATGGCTACACCTTC.

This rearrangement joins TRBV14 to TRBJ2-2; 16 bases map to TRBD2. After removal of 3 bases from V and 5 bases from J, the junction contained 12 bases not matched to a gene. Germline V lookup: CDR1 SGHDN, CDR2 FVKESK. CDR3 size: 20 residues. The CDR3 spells CASSHIGTSGRGRGTGELFF. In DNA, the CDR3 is TGTGCCAGCAGCCATATTGGGACTAGCGGGAGGGGAAGGGGGACCGGGGAGCTGTTTTTT.

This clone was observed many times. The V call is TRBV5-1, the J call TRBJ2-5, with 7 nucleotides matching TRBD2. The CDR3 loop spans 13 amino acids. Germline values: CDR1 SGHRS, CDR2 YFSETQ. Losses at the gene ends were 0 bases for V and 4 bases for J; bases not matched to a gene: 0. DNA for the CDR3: TGCGCCAGCAGCTTGGCGGGGGGAGAGACCCAGTACTTC. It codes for CASSLAGGETQYF.

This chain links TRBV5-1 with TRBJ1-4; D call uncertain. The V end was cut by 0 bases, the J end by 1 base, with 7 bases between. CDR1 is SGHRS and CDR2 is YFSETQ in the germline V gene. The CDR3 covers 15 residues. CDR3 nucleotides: TGCGCCAGCAGCTTGGGAGGGCTAACTAATGAAAAACTGTTTTTT. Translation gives CASSLGGLTNEKLFF.